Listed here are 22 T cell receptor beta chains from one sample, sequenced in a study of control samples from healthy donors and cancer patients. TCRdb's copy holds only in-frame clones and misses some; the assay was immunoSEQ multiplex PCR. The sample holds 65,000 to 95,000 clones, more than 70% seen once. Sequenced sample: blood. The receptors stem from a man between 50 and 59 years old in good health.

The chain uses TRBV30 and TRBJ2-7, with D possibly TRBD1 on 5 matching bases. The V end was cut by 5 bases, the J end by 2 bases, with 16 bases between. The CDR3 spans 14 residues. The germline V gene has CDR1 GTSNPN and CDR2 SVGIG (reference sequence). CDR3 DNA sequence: TGTGCCTGGGGTTACGGGCAGGGAACCTACGAGCAGTACTTC. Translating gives CAWGYGQGTYEQYF. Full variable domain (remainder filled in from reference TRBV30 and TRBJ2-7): SQTIHQWPATLVQPVGSPLSLECTVEGTSNPNLYWYRQAAGRGLQLLFYSVGIGQISSEVPQNLSASRPQDRQFILSSKKLLLSDSGFYLCAWGYGQGTYEQYFGPGTRLTVT.

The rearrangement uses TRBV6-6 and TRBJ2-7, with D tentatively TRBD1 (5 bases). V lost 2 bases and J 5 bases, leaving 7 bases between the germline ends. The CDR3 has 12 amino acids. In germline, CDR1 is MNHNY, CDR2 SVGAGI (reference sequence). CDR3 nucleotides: TGTGCCAGCAGTTACCTGGGGCACGAGCAGTACTTC. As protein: CASSYLGHEQYF.

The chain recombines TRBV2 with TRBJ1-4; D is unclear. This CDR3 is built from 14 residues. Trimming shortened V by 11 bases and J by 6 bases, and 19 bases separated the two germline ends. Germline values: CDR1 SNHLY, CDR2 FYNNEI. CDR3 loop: CASAGRSEDEKLFF. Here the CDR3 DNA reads TGTGCCTCAGCTGGAAGGAGCGAAGATGAAAAACTGTTTTTT.

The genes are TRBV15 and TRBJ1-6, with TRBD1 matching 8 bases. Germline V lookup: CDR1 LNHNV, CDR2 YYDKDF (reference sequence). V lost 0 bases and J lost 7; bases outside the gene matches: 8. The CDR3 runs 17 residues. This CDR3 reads CATSRDRQGTENSPLHF. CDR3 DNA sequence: TGTGCCACCAGCAGAGATCGACAGGGGACAGAGAATTCACCCCTCCACTTT.

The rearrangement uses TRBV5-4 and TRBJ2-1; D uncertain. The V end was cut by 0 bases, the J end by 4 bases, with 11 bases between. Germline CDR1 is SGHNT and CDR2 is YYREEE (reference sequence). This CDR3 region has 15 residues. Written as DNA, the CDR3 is TGTGCCAGCAGCTTGGCGCTCGGGTCTTACAATGAGCAGTTCTTC. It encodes CASSLALGSYNEQFF.

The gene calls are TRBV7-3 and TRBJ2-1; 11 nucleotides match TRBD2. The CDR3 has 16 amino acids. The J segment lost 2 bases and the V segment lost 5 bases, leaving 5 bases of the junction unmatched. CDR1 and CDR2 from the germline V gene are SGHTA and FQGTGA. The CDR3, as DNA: TGTGCCAGCAGCCTACTAGCGGGGGCCGCCTACAATGAGCAGTTCTTC. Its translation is CASSLLAGAAYNEQFF.

CDR3 nucleotides: TGTGCCAGCAGGGACTTAGGACAGGGCCCTAACTATGGCTACACCTTC. Its translation: CASRDLGQGPNYGYTF. This rearrangement joins TRBV9 to TRBJ1-2; 8 bases agree with TRBD1. V dropped 5 bases and J dropped 0; count of bases not matched to a gene: 9. The V gene's germline CDR1 is SGDLS and CDR2 YYNGEE. The CDR3 is 16 amino acids. Based on the CDR3 plus reference TRBV9 and TRBJ1-2, the full variable domain is DSGVTQTPKHLITATGQRVTLRCSPRSGDLSVYWYQQSLDQGLQFLIQYYNGEERAKGNILERFSAQQFPDLHSELNLSSLELGDSALYFCASRDLGQGPNYGYTFGSGTRLTVV.

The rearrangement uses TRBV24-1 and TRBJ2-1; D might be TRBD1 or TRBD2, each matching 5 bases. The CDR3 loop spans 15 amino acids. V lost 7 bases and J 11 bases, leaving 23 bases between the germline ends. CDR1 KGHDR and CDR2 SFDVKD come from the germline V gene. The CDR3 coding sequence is TGTGCCACCAGCCCCCCCCAAGGGACGTCAAATAAGCAGTTCTTC. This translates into CATSPPQGTSNKQFF.

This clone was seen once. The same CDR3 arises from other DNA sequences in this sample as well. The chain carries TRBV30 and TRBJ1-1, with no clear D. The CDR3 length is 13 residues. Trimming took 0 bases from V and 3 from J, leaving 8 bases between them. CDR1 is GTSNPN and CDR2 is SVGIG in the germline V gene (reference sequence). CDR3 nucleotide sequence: TGTGCCTGGAGTGTACTAGCTTACACTGAAGCTTTCTTT. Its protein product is CAWSVLAYTEAFF.

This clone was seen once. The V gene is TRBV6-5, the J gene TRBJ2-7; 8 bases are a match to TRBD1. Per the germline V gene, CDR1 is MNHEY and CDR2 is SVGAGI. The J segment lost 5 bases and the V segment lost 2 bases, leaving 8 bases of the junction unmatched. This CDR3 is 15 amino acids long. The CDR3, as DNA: TGTGCCAGCAGTTACACCCGGGACAGGAGTAACGAGCAGTACTTC. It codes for CASSYTRDRSNEQYF.

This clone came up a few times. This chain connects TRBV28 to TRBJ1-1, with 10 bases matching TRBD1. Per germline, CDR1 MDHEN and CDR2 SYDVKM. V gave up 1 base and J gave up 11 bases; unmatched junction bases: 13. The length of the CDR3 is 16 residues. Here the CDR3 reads CASSLLAGQGKGSAFF. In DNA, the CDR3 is TGTGCCAGCAGTTTATTGGCGGGACAGGGGAAAGGGTCGGCTTTCTTT.

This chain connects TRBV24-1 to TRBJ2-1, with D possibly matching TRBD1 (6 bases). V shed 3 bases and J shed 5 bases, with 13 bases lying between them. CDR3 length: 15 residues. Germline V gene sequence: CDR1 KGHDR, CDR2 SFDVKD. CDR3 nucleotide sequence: TGTGCCACCAGTGATGGACAGCTCCTCCACAATGAGCAGTTCTTC. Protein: CATSDGQLLHNEQFF.

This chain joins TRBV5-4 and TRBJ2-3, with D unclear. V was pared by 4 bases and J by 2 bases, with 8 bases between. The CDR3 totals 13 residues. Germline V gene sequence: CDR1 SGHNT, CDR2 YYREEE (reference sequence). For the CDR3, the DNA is TGTGCCAGCAGCCCTCTACCCACAGATACGCAGTATTTT. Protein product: CASSPLPTDTQYF. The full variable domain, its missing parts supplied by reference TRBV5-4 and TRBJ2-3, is ETGVTQSPTHLIKTRGQQVTLRCSSQSGHNTVSWYQQALGQGPQFIFQYYREEENGRGNFPPRFSGLQFPNYSSELNVNALELDDSALYLCASSPLPTDTQYFGPGTRLTVL.

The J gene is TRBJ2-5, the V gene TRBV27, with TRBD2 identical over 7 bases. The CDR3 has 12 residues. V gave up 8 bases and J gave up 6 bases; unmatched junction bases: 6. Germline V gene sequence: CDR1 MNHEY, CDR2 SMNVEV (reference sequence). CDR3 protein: CASRGGFQTQYF. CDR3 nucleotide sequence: TGTGCCAGCCGCGGGGGTTTTCAGACCCAGTACTTC.

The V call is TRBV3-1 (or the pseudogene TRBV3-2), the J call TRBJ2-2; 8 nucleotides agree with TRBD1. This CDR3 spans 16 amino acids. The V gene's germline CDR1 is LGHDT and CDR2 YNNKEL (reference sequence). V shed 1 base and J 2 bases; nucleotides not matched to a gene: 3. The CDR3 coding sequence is TGTGCCAGCAGCCAAGGGACAGGGAGTAACACCGGGGAGCTGTTTTTT. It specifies CASSQGTGSNTGELFF.

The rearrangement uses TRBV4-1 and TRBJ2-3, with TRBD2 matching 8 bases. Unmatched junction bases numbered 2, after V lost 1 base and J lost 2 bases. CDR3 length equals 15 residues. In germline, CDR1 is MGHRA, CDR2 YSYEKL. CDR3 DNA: TGCGCCAGCAGCCAAGGCGGGGGGCACACAGATACGCAGTATTTT. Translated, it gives CASSQGGGHTDTQYF.

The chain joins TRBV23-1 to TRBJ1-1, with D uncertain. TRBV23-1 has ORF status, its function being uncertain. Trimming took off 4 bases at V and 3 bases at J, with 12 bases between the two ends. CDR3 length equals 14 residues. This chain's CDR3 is CASSPPRRDTEAFF. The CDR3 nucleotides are TGCGCCAGCAGTCCCCCGCGGAGGGACACTGAAGCTTTCTTT.

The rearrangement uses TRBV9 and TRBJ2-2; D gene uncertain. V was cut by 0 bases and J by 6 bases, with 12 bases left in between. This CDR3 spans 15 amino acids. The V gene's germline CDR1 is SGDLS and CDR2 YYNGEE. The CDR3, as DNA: TGTGCCAGCAGCGTAGCTACGACACGAGCCGGGGAGCTGTTTTTT. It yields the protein CASSVATTRAGELFF.

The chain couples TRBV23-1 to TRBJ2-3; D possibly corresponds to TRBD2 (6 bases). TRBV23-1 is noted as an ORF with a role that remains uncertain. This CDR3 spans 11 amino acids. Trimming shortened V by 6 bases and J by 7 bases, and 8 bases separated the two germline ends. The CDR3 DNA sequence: TGCGCCAGCAGGGGGAGGAATACGCAGTATTTT. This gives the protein CASRGRNTQYF.

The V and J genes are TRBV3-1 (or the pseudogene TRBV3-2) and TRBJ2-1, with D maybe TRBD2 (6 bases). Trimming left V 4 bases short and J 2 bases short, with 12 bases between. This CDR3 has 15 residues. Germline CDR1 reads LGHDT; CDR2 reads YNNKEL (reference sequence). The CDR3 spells CASSPRGGAYNEQFF. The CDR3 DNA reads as TGTGCCAGCAGCCCTAGAGGAGGGGCCTACAATGAGCAGTTCTTC.

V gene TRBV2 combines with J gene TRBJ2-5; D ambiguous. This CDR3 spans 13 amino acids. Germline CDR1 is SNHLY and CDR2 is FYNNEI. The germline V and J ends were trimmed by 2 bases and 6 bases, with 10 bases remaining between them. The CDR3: CASSESWSQTQYF. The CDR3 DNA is TGTGCCAGCAGTGAATCTTGGTCCCAGACCCAGTACTTC.

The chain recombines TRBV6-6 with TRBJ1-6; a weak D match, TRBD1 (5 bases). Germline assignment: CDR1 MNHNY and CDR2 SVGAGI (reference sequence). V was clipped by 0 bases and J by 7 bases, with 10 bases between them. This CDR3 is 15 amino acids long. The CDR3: CASSYSAGLNSPLHF. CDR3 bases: TGTGCCAGCAGTTACTCGGCAGGGTTGAATTCACCCCTCCACTTT.